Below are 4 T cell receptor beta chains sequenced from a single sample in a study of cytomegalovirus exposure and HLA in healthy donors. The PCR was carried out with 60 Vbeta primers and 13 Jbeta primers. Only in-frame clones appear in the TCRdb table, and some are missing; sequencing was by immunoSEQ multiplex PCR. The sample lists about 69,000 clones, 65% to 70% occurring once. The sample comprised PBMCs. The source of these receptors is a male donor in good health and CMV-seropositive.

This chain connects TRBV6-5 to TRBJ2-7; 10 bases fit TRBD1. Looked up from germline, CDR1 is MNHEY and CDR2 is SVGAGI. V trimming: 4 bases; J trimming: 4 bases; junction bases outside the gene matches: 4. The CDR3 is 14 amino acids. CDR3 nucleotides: TGTGCCAGCAGTTTCCGGGACAGGGGTTACGAGCAGTACTTC. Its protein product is CASSFRDRGYEQYF.

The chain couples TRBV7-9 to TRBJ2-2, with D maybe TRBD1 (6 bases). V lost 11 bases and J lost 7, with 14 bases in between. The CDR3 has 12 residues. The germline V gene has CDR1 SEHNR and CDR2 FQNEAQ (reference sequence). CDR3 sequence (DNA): TGTGCCCCTACAGGGAACGACGGGGAGCTGTTTTTT. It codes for CAPTGNDGELFF.

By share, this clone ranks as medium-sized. The chain's CDR3 is CASSTNVGGTAYEQYF. In DNA, the CDR3 is TGTGCCAGCAGCACTAATGTAGGGGGCACGGCCTACGAGCAGTACTTC. V is TRBV6-6 and J is TRBJ2-7; 7 bases line up with TRBD1. Trimming cost V 6 bases and J 2 bases; bases outside gene matches: 13. Germline CDR1 is MNHNY and CDR2 is SVGAGI (reference sequence). The CDR3 has 16 residues.

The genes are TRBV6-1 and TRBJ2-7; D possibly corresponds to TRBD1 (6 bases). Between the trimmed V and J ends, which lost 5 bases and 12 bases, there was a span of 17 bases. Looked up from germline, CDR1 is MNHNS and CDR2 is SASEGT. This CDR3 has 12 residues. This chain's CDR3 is CASSQQGSLPYF. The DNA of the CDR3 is TGTGCCAGCAGTCAACAGGGATCCCTCCCGTACTTC.